This T cell receptor (beta chain) stems from a study of OX40 agonist ivuxolimab in advanced cancers. About the research overall: The study gave patients intravenous ivuxolimab at 0.01 to 10 mg/kg every 2 weeks. Among those enrolled, mean age was approximately 62 years (range roughly 20 to 85) and 75% to 85% were male. Study-level findings and limits: Antigen specificity of clonally expanded peripheral T cells was not established. Compared with others, partial responders at 0.1-3.0 mg/kg displayed clonal expansion among the lowest.

Comment on this clone: The antigen is unknown.

Measured with immunoSEQ multiplex PCR; TCRdb has only the in-frame clones, and not every one. The top ten clones hold approximately 2.8% of a sample with some 70,000 clones, almost 90% of them seen once. The source was CD4+ or CD8+ T cells sorted from blood, collected in a trial of the OX40 agonist ivuxolimab. The origin of this receptor is an adult with an advanced solid tumor such as melanoma, head and neck, liver or kidney cancer.

The CDR3 protein is CASSYTGTGGVGAEAFF. CDR3 nucleotide sequence: TGTGCCAGCAGCTACACCGGGACAGGGGGCGTCGGGGCTGAAGCTTTCTTT. The genes are TRBV5-6 and TRBJ1-1, with 12 positions matching TRBD1. This CDR3 has 17 amino acids. The trim removed 3 bases at V and 6 bases at J, leaving 12 bases unmatched. Germline values: CDR1 SGHDT, CDR2 YYEEEE.